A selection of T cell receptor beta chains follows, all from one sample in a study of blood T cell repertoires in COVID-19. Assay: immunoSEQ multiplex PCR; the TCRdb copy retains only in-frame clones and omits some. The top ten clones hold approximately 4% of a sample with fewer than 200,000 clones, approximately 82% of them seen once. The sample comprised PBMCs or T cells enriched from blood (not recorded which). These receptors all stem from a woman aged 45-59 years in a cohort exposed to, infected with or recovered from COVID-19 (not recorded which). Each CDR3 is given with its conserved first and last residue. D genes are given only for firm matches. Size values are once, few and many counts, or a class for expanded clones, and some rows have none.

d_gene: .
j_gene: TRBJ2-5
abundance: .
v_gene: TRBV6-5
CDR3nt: TGTGCCACGAGGACCGACAGTCAGGGAGAGACCCAGTACTTC
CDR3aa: CATRTDSQGETQYF

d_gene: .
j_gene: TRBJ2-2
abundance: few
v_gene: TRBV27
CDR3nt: TGTGCCAGCAGTTTAATTCGGGGACTCACCGGGGAGCTGTTTTTT
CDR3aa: CASSLIRGLTGELFF

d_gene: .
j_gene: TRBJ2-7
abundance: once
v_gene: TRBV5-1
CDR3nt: TGCGCCAGCACTGTCGAGGGATCGGGGGAGCAGTACTTC
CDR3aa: CASTVEGSGEQYF

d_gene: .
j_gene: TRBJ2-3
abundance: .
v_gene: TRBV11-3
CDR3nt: TGTGCCAGCAGCTTAGATTACACAGATACGCAGTATTTT
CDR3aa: CASSLDYTDTQYF

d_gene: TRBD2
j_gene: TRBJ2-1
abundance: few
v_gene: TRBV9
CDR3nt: TGTGCCAGCAGCCCTCGGTTCGGGACTAGCGGGAGCGATGAGCAGTTCTTC
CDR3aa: CASSPRFGTSGSDEQFF

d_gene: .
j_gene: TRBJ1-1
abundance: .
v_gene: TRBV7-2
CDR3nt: TGTGCCAGCAGCTCCCCCTGGGGAGGGAAAGTTGAAGCTTTCTTT
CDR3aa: CASSSPWGGKVEAFF

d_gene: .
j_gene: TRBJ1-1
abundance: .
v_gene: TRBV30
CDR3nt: TGTGCCTGGACCTTGACTGGTGACACTGAAGCTTTCTTT
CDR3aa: CAWTLTGDTEAFF

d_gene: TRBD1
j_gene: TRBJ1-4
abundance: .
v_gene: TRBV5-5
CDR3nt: TGTGCCAGCAGCTTAATCGGACAGGGGGATGAAAAACTGTTTTTT
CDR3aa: CASSLIGQGDEKLFF

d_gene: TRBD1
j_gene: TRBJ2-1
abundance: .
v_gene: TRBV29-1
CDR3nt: TGCAGCGTTGATAGGACAGGGGGCGTTGAGCAGTTCTTC
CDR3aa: CSVDRTGGVEQFF

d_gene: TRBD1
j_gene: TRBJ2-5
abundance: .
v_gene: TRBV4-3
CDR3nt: TGCGCCAGCAGCCGCGACAGGGGACGAGAGACCCAGTACTTC
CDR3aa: CASSRDRGRETQYF

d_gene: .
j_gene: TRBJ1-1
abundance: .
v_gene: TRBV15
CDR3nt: TGTGCCACCAGCAGAGATCTGACAGCTAACACTGAAGCTTTCTTT
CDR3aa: CATSRDLTANTEAFF

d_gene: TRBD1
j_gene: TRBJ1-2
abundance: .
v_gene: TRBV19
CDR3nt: TGTGCCAGTAGTATCGACAGGGGGATCTATGGCTACACCTTC
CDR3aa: CASSIDRGIYGYTF

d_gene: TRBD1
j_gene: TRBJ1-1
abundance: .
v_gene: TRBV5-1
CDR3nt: TGCGCCAGCAGCTACGGACAGGCCTCGGCCACTGAAGCTTTCTTT
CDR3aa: CASSYGQASATEAFF

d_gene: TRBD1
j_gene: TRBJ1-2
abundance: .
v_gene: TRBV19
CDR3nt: TGTGCCAGTAGTATAGACTCTTTACAGGGGGCTGAGACTTATGGCTACACCTTC
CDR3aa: CASSIDSLQGAETYGYTF

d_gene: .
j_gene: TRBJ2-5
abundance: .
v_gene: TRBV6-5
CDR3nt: TGTGCCAGCAGTTACTCCAGGGGAGGGGAGACCCAGTACTTC
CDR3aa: CASSYSRGGETQYF

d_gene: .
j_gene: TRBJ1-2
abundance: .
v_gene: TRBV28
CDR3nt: TGTGCCAGCAGACCGTCGACAATCTATGGCTACACCTTC
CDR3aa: CASRPSTIYGYTF

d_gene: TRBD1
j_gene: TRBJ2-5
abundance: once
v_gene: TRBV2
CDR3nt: TGTGCCAGCAGTGAAAGGACAGGGAAAGAGACCCAGTACTTC
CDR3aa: CASSERTGKETQYF

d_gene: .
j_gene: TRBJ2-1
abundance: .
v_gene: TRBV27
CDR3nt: TGTGCCAGCAGTTTAGATTGGGACACCTCCTACAATGAGCAGTTCTTC
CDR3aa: CASSLDWDTSYNEQFF

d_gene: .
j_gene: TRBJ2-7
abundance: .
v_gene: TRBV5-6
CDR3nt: TGTGCCAGCAGCCCGGACAGATACGAGCAGTACTTC
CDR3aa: CASSPDRYEQYF

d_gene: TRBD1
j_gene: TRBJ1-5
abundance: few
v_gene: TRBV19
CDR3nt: TGTGCCAGTAGCCGGGACAGGGATCAGCCCCAGCATTTT
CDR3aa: CASSRDRDQPQHF

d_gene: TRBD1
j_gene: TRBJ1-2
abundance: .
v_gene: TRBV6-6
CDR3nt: TGTGCCAGCAGTTATTCCGGACAGGAAAACTATGGCTACACCTTC
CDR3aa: CASSYSGQENYGYTF

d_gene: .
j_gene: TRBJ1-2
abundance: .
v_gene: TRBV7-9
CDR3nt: TGTGCCAGCAGCAAAAGACAGGAGGCCGACTATGGCTACACCTTC
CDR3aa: CASSKRQEADYGYTF